This T cell receptor (beta chain) was captured by sequencing in a study of neurological immune-mediated disorders. About this clonotype itself: At one of its ends the junction is not consistent with the germline gene, which may arise from a read error.

Each CDR3 protein is one row after TCRdb ran MiXCR on the 5' RACE reads. The table has around 70,000 distinct CDR3 sequences, 4% to 6% seen once. Source material was 2 million unsorted PBMCs, stored at -80 °C in RNAlater. The sequencing input was PBMCs. The sequence was collected from a man aged 18 to 30 with multiple sclerosis.

CDR3 region: CSASLGRSNQPQNF. CDR3 in DNA: TGCAGTGCTAGCCTCGGACGGAGCAATCAGCCCCAGAATTTT. V usage is TRBV20-1 and J usage is TRBJ1-5; D gene unclear. CDR3 length: 14 amino acids. Germline CDR1 and CDR2: DFQATT and SNEGSKA (reference sequence).